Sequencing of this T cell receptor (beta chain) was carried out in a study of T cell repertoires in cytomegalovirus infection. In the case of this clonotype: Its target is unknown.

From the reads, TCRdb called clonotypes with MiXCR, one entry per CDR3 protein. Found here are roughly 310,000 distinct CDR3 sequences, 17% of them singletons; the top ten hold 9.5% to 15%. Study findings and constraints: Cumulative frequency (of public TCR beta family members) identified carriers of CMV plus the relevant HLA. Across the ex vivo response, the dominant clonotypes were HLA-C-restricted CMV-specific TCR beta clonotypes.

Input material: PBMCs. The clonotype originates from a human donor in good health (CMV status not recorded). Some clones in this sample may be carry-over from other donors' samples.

CDR3 DNA: TGTGCCAGCAGACGCCGAGGGACAGGGAAAACTGAAGCTTTCTTT. Protein product: CASRRRGTGKTEAFF. The V call is TRBV6-5, the J call TRBJ1-1; TRBD1 matches at 9 bases. Looked up from germline, CDR1 is MNHEY and CDR2 is SVGAGI. The ends lost 6 bases at V and 5 bases at J; junction bases unmatched: 10. There are 15 residues in the CDR3.